This TCR beta chain was obtained from a study of blood T cell repertoires in COVID-19 (dated by TCRdb to the early 2020s). Study-wide context: Samples from collaborators originated in the United States, Italy and Spain and spanned both the acute and convalescent phases of COVID-19. The material from the prospective study consisted of cDNA or gDNA derived from T cells, B-cell-depleted T cells, or PBMCs. Deeply sampled blood TCRbeta repertoires from subjects exposed to, actively infected with, or recovered from COVID-19 were included in the dataset. A freely available public database, intended as a resource for researchers studying the immune response to SARS-CoV-2, is where the repertoires were released. Samples were obtained from the ongoing ImmuneRACE study (first 160 participants) and from about 1,300 subjects provided by 6 global collaborators. A de-identified subject ID, COVID-19 status, age in years and sex were almost always included in the sample metadata. HLA class I and class II types, where available, came from metadata supplied by the sample provider rather than from assay-based typing. Overall study outcomes, separate from this receptor: The quantity of clinical and demographic metadata differed by source and by participant and was supplied without curation.

The immunoSEQ Assay, a bias-controlled multiplex PCR, was used to amplify TCRbeta CDR3 regions from genomic DNA. In the paper's pipeline: Within the assay, amplification of reference gene primers was used to estimate how many nucleated cells each sample contained. To quantify the absolute abundance of each unique TCRbeta CDR3 rearrangement, sequence reads were collapsed and filtered. For each sample, productive Simpson clonality was calculated as the square root of Simpson's diversity index over productive rearrangements. TCRdb re-hosts the immuneACCESS table, in-frame sequences only. Its copies lack some clones; in the studies checked, an unresolved V gene accounts for under half of them, and the cause for the rest is not known. That table gives V, J and clone size, and the DNA gave D and trimming. This sample is represented by 40,000 to 50,000 clones; roughly 85% of them were singletons. Approximately 14% of the sample comes from the top ten.

As concerns this clone: There is no known antigen for this receptor. Base qualities are not at hand, and no much larger clone is one base apart.

The CDR3 starts with the cysteine, ends with the phenylalanine, and has 14 residues. CDR3 DNA is the only sequence kept; it has 42 bases, read in frame from the first base. In the germline V gene, CDR1 corresponds to SGHRS and CDR2 to YFSETQ. V loses 1 base at its end and J loses 7 bases; junction bases beyond the gene matches: 2. The collaborating institutions used their own protocols to collect whole blood in K2EDTA tubes. For TCRbeta analysis, collaborator samples were shipped as frozen whole blood, as isolated PBMCs, or as DNA extracted from either sample type. This receptor was taken from a human donor in a cohort sampled during active COVID-19. The donor label of this sample is uncertain. Sample: peripheral blood. The chain employs TRBV5-1 and TRBJ1-6; 7 middle bases align to TRBD1. CDR3 protein: CASSLQGENSPLHF. In nucleotide form, the sequence is TGCGCCAGCAGCTTGCAGGGGGAAAATTCACCCCTCCACTTT.